This TCR beta chain was profiled in a study of T cells expressing NK-cell markers. As regards this clonotype: What it binds is not known.

Regarding the study as a whole: These clonotypes, the leaders elsewhere, also led the CD3+CD56-NKG2C+ fraction in four donors.

TCRdb re-called the 5' RACE reads and shows each CDR3 protein once, DNA omitted. Listed are about 390,000 distinct CDR3 sequences; about 10% falls within the top ten. The CDR3 contains 13 residues. The V gene's germline CDR1 is DFQATT and CDR2 SNEGSKA (reference sequence). This TCR was recovered from a woman in her forties or fifties in good health. Sequencing was performed on blood T cells: a sorted CD56 or NKG2C T cell subset, CD4+ or CD8+ T cells, or bulk PBMC T cells (not recorded which). The V gene is TRBV20-1, the J gene TRBJ1-5. The CDR3 protein is CSASPIANQPQHF.